These 16 T cell receptor beta chains were sequenced from one sample in a study of T-cell memory formation after mild COVID-19. TCRdb ran MiXCR on the 5' RACE reads and lists one entry per CDR3 protein. The table lists fewer than 400,000 distinct CDR3 sequences, over 10% of them singletons. The sequenced sample consisted of PBMCs or a T cell subset sorted from them (not recorded which). These receptors were collected from a man aged 18 to 29 who had mild COVID-19 (a few samples of this study predate the infection). Cell type and time point are not known.

This chain links TRBV19 with TRBJ1-1, with 7 nucleotides matching TRBD1. Unmatched junction bases numbered 6, after V lost 4 bases and J lost 7 bases. Germline V gene lookup returns CDR1 LNHDA and CDR2 SQIVND (reference sequence). The CDR3 spans 13 residues. The CDR3 DNA is TGTGCCAGTAGTAGGCCAGGGGGTTATGAAGCTTTCTTT. Its translation: CASSRPGGYEAFF.

This clonotype was recorded a few times. This sequence joins TRBV6-5 and TRBJ2-1; 8 bases line up with TRBD2. In germline, CDR1 is MNHEY, CDR2 SVGAGI. The CDR3 sequence is 14 residues long. Trimming cost V 2 bases and J 7 bases; bases outside gene matches: 4. CDR3: CASSYGTRQNEQFF. CDR3 DNA: TGTGCCAGCAGTTACGGGACTAGACAGAATGAGCAGTTCTTC.

This chain joins TRBV5-1 and TRBJ2-2; D is possibly TRBD1 (6 bases). The germline CDR1 and CDR2 sequences are SGHRS and YFSETQ. V gave up 2 bases and J gave up 6 bases, with 11 bases separating them. The CDR3 loop spans 14 amino acids. As DNA, the CDR3 is TGCGCCAGCAGCTTTACAGGGTCCCCCGGGGAGCTGTTTTTT. The encoded protein is CASSFTGSPGELFF.

In this sample, this clonotype turned up a few times. V and J are TRBV5-6 and TRBJ1-2, with D unresolved. Germline values: CDR1 SGHDT, CDR2 YYEEEE. CDR3 length: 14 residues. With 7 bases removed from V and 4 bases from J, the gap between germline ends came to 17 bases. CDR3 sequence: CASRVAGSGYGYTF. CDR3 nucleotide sequence: TGTGCCAGCCGGGTGGCGGGTTCCGGCTATGGCTACACCTTC.

The V call is TRBV19, the J call TRBJ2-1; D is uncertain. The V end was cut by 5 bases, the J end by 2 bases, with 10 bases between. Germline V lookup: CDR1 LNHDA, CDR2 SQIVND (reference sequence). The CDR3 contains 14 residues. The CDR3: CASSLTVTYNEQFF. CDR3 DNA: TGTGCCAGTAGTCTGACTGTTACCTACAATGAGCAGTTCTTC.

This clonotype was counted many times. The CDR3 here is CASSLLRDSTSYNEQFF. CDR3 coding DNA: TGTGCCAGCAGCTTACTCCGGGACAGTACGTCTTACAATGAGCAGTTCTTC. The chain recombines TRBV11-2 with TRBJ2-1; 7 positions match TRBD1. The CDR3 is 17 amino acids. Trimming at V came to 2 bases and at J to 4 bases, leaving 11 bases not matched to a gene. Germline loops: CDR1 SGHAT, CDR2 FQNNGV.

The chain carries TRBV12-3 or TRBV12-4 and TRBJ1-5; D uncertain. This CDR3 is built from 12 residues. Trimming removed 6 bases at V and 7 bases at J, with 10 bases between. This chain's CDR3 is CASRFEGQPQHF. CDR3 sequence (DNA): TGTGCCAGCAGGTTCGAGGGCCAGCCCCAGCATTTT.

In its sample, this clonotype was seen a few times. The V call is TRBV19, the J call TRBJ1-1; D gene unclear. The CDR3 is 14 residues long. CDR1 is LNHDA, CDR2 SQIVND, per germline (reference sequence). V was clipped by 2 bases and J by 0 bases, with 7 bases between them. Here the CDR3 reads CASSIQAMNTEAFF. The CDR3 coding sequence is TGTGCCAGTAGTATACAGGCAATGAACACTGAAGCTTTCTTT.

Concerning this clonotype itself: One end of the junction does not line up with germline, which may come from a read error. The chain carries TRBV5-1 and TRBJ2-3; possibly TRBD1 or TRBD2 for D (6 bases each). This CDR3 is built from 14 residues. The germline V gene has CDR1 SGHRS and CDR2 YFSETQ. CDR3 protein: CASSLRGAPETQYF. For the CDR3, the DNA is TGCGCCAGCAGCTTAAGGGGGGCCCCAGAGACGCAGTATTTT.

V gene TRBV6-5 combines with J gene TRBJ2-3, with D perhaps matching TRBD1 (6 bases). Trimming left V 0 bases short and J 4 bases short, with 11 bases between. Germline CDR1 and CDR2: MNHEY and SVGAGI. This CDR3 is built from 15 residues. For the CDR3, the DNA is TGTGCCAGCAGTTACTCTGTAGGGGGATCAGATACGCAGTATTTT. Translated, it gives CASSYSVGGSDTQYF.

This clonotype was seen a handful of times. The chain joins TRBV18 to TRBJ1-1; D call uncertain. The CDR3 extends over 14 amino acids. Trimming left V 3 bases short and J 1 base short, with 9 bases between. Germline V gene lookup returns CDR1 KGHSH and CDR2 LQKENI. Here the CDR3 reads CASSPFQENTEAFF. CDR3 coding DNA: TGTGCCAGCTCACCGTTTCAAGAGAACACTGAAGCTTTCTTT. Together with reference TRBV18 and TRBJ1-1, the CDR3 gives the full variable domain: NAGVMQNPRHLVRRRGQEARLRCSPMKGHSHVYWYRQLPEEGLKFMVYLQKENIIDESGMPKERFSAEFPKEGPSILRIQQVVRGDSAAYFCASSPFQENTEAFFGQGTRLTVV.

Only a few counts were recorded for this clonotype. The rearrangement links TRBV2 to TRBJ1-1; no clear D. The germline CDR1 and CDR2 sequences are SNHLY and FYNNEI. This CDR3 is built from 13 residues. Trimming stripped 8 bases from V and 2 bases from J, with 12 bases between. The CDR3 DNA reads TGTGCCAGCCGACTGGGAGTCAACACTGAAGCTTTCTTT. The encoded protein is CASRLGVNTEAFF. Looking up the rest from reference TRBV2 and TRBJ1-1 gives the full variable domain: EPEVTQTPSHQVTQMGQEVILRCVPISNHLYFYWYRQILGQKVEFLVSFYNNEISEKSEIFDDQFSVERPDGSNFTLKIRSTKLEDSAMYFCASRLGVNTEAFFGQGTRLTVV.

The gene calls are TRBV12-3 or TRBV12-4 and TRBJ2-5, with 9 nucleotides matching TRBD2. CDR3 size: 16 residues. V trimming: 4 bases; J trimming: 6 bases; junction bases outside the gene matches: 12. As DNA, the CDR3 is TGTGCCAGCAGTTCCCATAGCGGGGGCCTACGCCAGACCCAGTACTTC. This gives the protein CASSSHSGGLRQTQYF.

The genes are TRBV20-1 and TRBJ1-5; D not resolved. Trimming took 1 base from V and 2 from J, leaving 6 bases between them. The CDR3 loop spans 13 amino acids. The V gene's germline CDR1 is DFQATT and CDR2 SNEGSKA (reference sequence). CDR3 DNA sequence: TGCAGTGCTAGAGGTAAGGGCAATCAGCCCCAGCATTTT. Amino acid sequence: CSARGKGNQPQHF.

This clonotype was observed a handful of times. The J gene is TRBJ2-4, the V gene TRBV7-9; a weak D match, TRBD2 (5 bases). CDR3 size: 17 residues. The germline V gene encodes CDR1 SEHNR and CDR2 FQNEAQ (reference sequence). Trimming pared 4 bases from V and 0 bases from J, leaving 16 bases between. The CDR3 spells CASSSPGMIPAKNIQYF. In DNA form, the CDR3 reads TGTGCCAGCAGCTCCCCGGGGATGATCCCAGCCAAAAACATTCAGTACTTC.

V and J are TRBV5-1 and TRBJ2-7; 9 bases match TRBD1. V lost 4 bases, J lost 7 bases, and 12 bases stayed unmatched. CDR3 length equals 15 residues. Germline V gives CDR1 SGHRS, CDR2 YFSETQ. CDR3 in DNA: TGCGCCAGCAGCACTAGCCCGGGACAGGGTGAAGAGCAGTACTTC. It translates to CASSTSPGQGEEQYF.